This entry lists 3 T cell receptor beta chains sequenced from one sample in a study of Ad26.COV2.S vaccination and SARS-CoV-2 variants. Sample treatment: some 20 received Ad26.COV2.S at low or high dose, single or two shots; about 5 received placebo; per-sample allocation not given. The samples were gathered on day 63 after the first injection of vaccine or placebo. Method: immunoSEQ multiplex PCR; TCRdb's copy keeps in-frame clones and lacks some. The sample consists of 380,000 or so clones, about four fifths of them appearing once. Here the sequenced sample was peripheral blood, taken in a trial of Ad26.COV2.S vaccine versus placebo. The receptors come from a person aged 18-60 years who received the Ad26.COV2.S COVID-19 vaccine or a placebo.

The V and J genes are TRBV19 and TRBJ1-1, with D unresolved. In germline, CDR1 is LNHDA, CDR2 SQIVND (reference sequence). The germline V and J ends were trimmed by 3 bases and 3 bases, with 11 bases remaining between them. The length of the CDR3 is 14 residues. The DNA for the CDR3 is TGTGCCAGTAGTATCTTCAGCCGGGACACTGAAGCTTTCTTT. Translating it yields CASSIFSRDTEAFF.

The chain joins TRBV5-1 to TRBJ2-5, with D tentatively TRBD2 (6 bases). V lost 1 base and J 5 bases, leaving 12 bases between the germline ends. Looked up from germline, CDR1 is SGHRS and CDR2 is YFSETQ. The length of the CDR3 is 14 residues. The CDR3 is CASSLWRGRETQYF. In DNA form, the CDR3 reads TGCGCCAGCAGCTTGTGGCGGGGACGGGAGACCCAGTACTTC.

J is TRBJ2-1 and V is TRBV19; 7 bases align to TRBD2. The CDR3 runs 15 residues. CDR1 and CDR2 (germline): LNHDA, SQIVND (reference sequence). V lost 3 bases to trimming and J lost 5 bases; unmatched junction nucleotides: 7. The CDR3 here is CASSIRASGDNEQFF. Here the CDR3 DNA reads TGTGCCAGTAGTATCCGTGCTAGCGGAGACAATGAGCAGTTCTTC. Filled out from reference TRBV19 and TRBJ2-1, the complete variable domain reads DGGITQSPKYLFRKEGQNVTLSCEQNLNHDAMYWYRQDPGQGLRLIYYSQIVNDFQKGDIAEGYSVSREKKESFPLTVTSAQKNPTAFYLCASSIRASGDNEQFFGPGTRLTVL.